Listed here are 21 T cell receptor beta chains from one sample, sequenced in a study of T cell repertoires in aging, cancer and after chemotherapy. The template was genomic DNA from peripheral blood, not RNA. Rearranged V-D-J TRB sequences were amplified with a mixed TRB-A/B primer pool. One entry per CDR3 protein, called by TCRdb with MiXCR from the multiplex PCR reads. This sample carries 950 to 1,000 distinct CDR3 sequences, 15% to 20% of them seen once, and the ten largest clones take 9.5% to 12%. The sequencing sample was made of blood. The origin of the receptors is a human donor with a solid tumor.

In this sample, this clonotype is large. V usage is TRBV6-1 and J usage is TRBJ2-3; TRBD2 agrees at 9 bases. The CDR3 spans 15 residues. Trimming took 6 bases from V and 4 from J; bases not matched to a gene: 8. Germline V gene lookup returns CDR1 MNHNS and CDR2 SASEGT. The CDR3 bases are TGTGCCAGCAGGTTGAGCGGGGGGTTACCAGATACGCAGTATTTT. Translating gives CASRLSGGLPDTQYF.

The J gene is TRBJ1-1, the V gene TRBV28; D unclear. Trimming took 2 bases from V and 4 from J, leaving 2 bases between them. The CDR3 runs 11 residues. Germline assignment: CDR1 MDHEN and CDR2 SYDVKM. The CDR3: CASSLTTEAFF. The CDR3, as DNA: TGTGCCAGCAGTTTAACCACTGAAGCTTTCTTT.

This clonotype has more than one count but fewer than ten. The rearrangement uses TRBV6-5 and TRBJ1-4; TRBD1 is a possible D gene (5 bases). Trimming left V 4 bases short and J 4 bases short, with 10 bases between. Germline loops: CDR1 MNHEY, CDR2 SVGAGI. The CDR3 sequence is 14 residues long. The CDR3 coding sequence is TGTGCCAGCAGTTTCGGGGCCCTTAATGAAAAACTGTTTTTT. It is translated as CASSFGALNEKLFF.

The chain couples TRBV9 to TRBJ2-5; D gene ambiguous. Germline lookup yields CDR1 SGDLS and CDR2 YYNGEE. The CDR3 runs to 15 residues. V was trimmed by 0 bases and J by 2 bases, leaving 11 bases between them. The CDR3 reads CASSVDPKRQETQYF. The CDR3 DNA reads as TGTGCCAGCAGCGTAGACCCCAAGAGACAAGAGACCCAGTACTTC.

This clonotype qualifies as large. The CDR3 bases are TGCAGTGCTGCACAGAGATTGAACACTGAAGCTTTCTTT. It yields the protein CSAAQRLNTEAFF. The chain combines TRBV20-1 with TRBJ1-1; D remains unclear. This CDR3 spans 13 amino acids. V was cut by 5 bases and J by 0 bases, with 10 bases left in between. Germline lookup yields CDR1 DFQATT and CDR2 SNEGSKA (reference sequence).

This clonotype rates as large (0.1 to 1%). V usage is TRBV7-2 and J usage is TRBJ2-5; TRBD2 matches 7 bases. The CDR3 is made up of 14 amino acids. J lost 2 bases, V lost 5 bases, and 5 bases had no gene match. CDR1 SGHTA and CDR2 FQGNSA come from the germline V gene. Here the CDR3 reads CASSRTGGQETQYF. The CDR3 bases are TGTGCCAGCAGCAGAACCGGGGGGCAAGAGACCCAGTACTTC.

This clonotype is categorized as large. The V and J genes are TRBV12-3 or TRBV12-4 and TRBJ2-7, with D possibly TRBD1 on 6 matching bases. There are 13 residues in the CDR3. Trimming removed 5 bases from V and 3 bases from J, with 11 bases in between. In DNA, the CDR3 is TGTGCCAGCAGTACCGGGACAAACTACGAGCAGTACGTC. This sequence encodes CASSTGTNYEQYV.

The V and J genes are TRBV2 and TRBJ2-1; TRBD2 is a possible D gene (5 bases). V was shortened by 6 bases and J by 9 bases, with 12 bases between the two germline ends. The CDR3 has 12 amino acids. Germline V gene lookup returns CDR1 SNHLY and CDR2 FYNNEI. DNA of the CDR3: TGTGCCAGCAGAAAGACGGGGAGTGAGCAGTTCTTC. Protein: CASRKTGSEQFF.

V gene TRBV4-2 combines with J gene TRBJ1-1, with D hard to call. The CDR3 length is 11 residues. Between the trimmed V and J ends, which lost 0 bases and 4 bases, there was a span of 0 bases. Looked up from germline, CDR1 is LGHNA and CDR2 is YNFKEQ. The CDR3 region has the DNA TGTGCCAGCAGCCAAGACACTGAAGCTTTCTTT. Amino acid sequence: CASSQDTEAFF.

This CDR3 is CASSLSSGPQETQYF. CDR3 sequence (DNA): TGTGCCAGCAGCTTGTCCAGCGGACCCCAAGAGACCCAGTACTTC. The chain uses TRBV30 and TRBJ2-5; tentative D call: TRBD2 (5 bases). V was cut by 8 bases and J by 1 base, with 20 bases left in between. The CDR3 loop spans 15 amino acids. Per germline, CDR1 GTSNPN and CDR2 SVGIG (reference sequence).

The chain has TRBV19 and TRBJ1-5, with D maybe TRBD1 (5 bases). Germline-derived CDR1 and CDR2 are LNHDA and SQIVND (reference sequence). The CDR3 runs 14 residues. V lost 7 bases and J lost 1, with 11 bases in between. The CDR3 region has the DNA TGTGCCAGTAACAAGGGGCGAAGCAATCAGCCCCAGCATTTT. Translating gives CASNKGRSNQPQHF.

The CDR3 loop is CASRADRGSRYSPLHF. Written as DNA, the CDR3 is TGTGCCAGCAGGGCCGACAGGGGTAGTCGGTACTCACCCCTCCACTTT. The rearrangement joins TRBV2 to TRBJ1-6, with TRBD1 matching 8 bases. This CDR3 region has 16 residues. Germline-derived CDR1 and CDR2 are SNHLY and FYNNEI. The J segment lost 10 bases and the V segment lost 6 bases, leaving 14 bases of the junction unmatched.

In its sample, this clonotype is medium-sized. The CDR3 protein is CASSDSVGADTQYF. The CDR3 DNA follows: TGTGCCAGCAGTGACTCTGTAGGGGCAGATACGCAGTATTTT. The chain recombines TRBV6-4 with TRBJ2-3; D possibly corresponds to TRBD1 (5 bases). Germline lookup yields CDR1 MRHNA and CDR2 SNTAGT. Trimming pared 0 bases from V and 4 bases from J, leaving 8 bases between. The CDR3 has 14 residues.

This clonotype was seen more than once but under ten times. At one of its ends the junction is not consistent with the germline gene, which may arise from a read error. The chain recombines TRBV5-1 with TRBJ1-2; TRBD1 matches at 7 bases. The CDR3 is made up of 14 amino acids. Germline V gives CDR1 SGHRS, CDR2 YFSETQ. The CDR3 sequence is CASSLEDRRQGGAF. The CDR3 coding sequence is TGCGCCAGCAGCTTAGAAGATCGTAGACAGGGTGGAGCCTTC.

By sample fraction, this clonotype is medium-sized. The chain links TRBV6-6 to TRBJ1-6; D remains ambiguous. Germline V lookup: CDR1 MNHNY, CDR2 SVGAGI (reference sequence). The CDR3 has 14 amino acids. With 8 bases removed from V and 9 bases from J, the gap between germline ends came to 17 bases. The CDR3 spells CASLRDGEFSPLHF. The CDR3 DNA reads TGTGCCAGCCTCCGAGACGGAGAATTTTCACCCCTCCACTTT.

This clonotype is judged large (0.1 to 1%). V is TRBV7-2 and J is TRBJ2-7; the D call may be TRBD1 or TRBD2 (6 bases each). V was trimmed by 1 base and J by 2 bases, leaving 9 bases between them. The CDR3 covers 14 residues. From germline, CDR1 is SGHTA and CDR2 FQGNSA. For the CDR3, the DNA is TGTGCCAGCAGCTTAGGGGGGGCGGCCTACGAGCAGTACGTC. Residues: CASSLGGAAYEQYV.

A few counts support this clonotype. The V and J genes are TRBV10-3 and TRBJ2-2; TRBD2 is a possible D gene (5 bases). This CDR3 is 14 amino acids long. Germline CDR1 ENHRY, CDR2 SYGVKD. Trimming left V 2 bases short and J 2 bases short, with 6 bases between. CDR3 DNA sequence: TGTGCCATCAGTGAGCGGGGAAACACCGGGGAGCTGTTTTTT. Amino acid sequence: CAISERGNTGELFF.

This clonotype counts as large. The V call is TRBV27, the J call TRBJ1-5; maybe TRBD1 (5 bases). CDR3 length: 15 amino acids. Germline CDR1 and CDR2: MNHEY and SMNVEV (reference sequence). The V end lost 0 bases, the J end lost 7 bases, and 13 bases lay between the germline ends. DNA of the CDR3: TGTGCCAGCAGTTTATCGGGGGGGGGAGGGCAGCCCCAGCATTTT. This encodes CASSLSGGGGQPQHF.

This clonotype is medium-sized. The chain recombines TRBV27 with TRBJ2-6; D unresolved. V lost 3 bases to trimming and J lost 0 bases, with 6 bases between them. Germline V gene lookup returns CDR1 MNHEY and CDR2 SMNVEV (reference sequence). There are 15 residues in the CDR3. For the CDR3, the DNA is TGTGCCAGCAGTTTCGACGGCTCTGGGGCCAACGTCCTGACTTTC. Protein sequence: CASSFDGSGANVLTF.

In the case of this clonotype: This could be a read error, since a much larger clone is one nucleotide away. The chain recombines TRBV15 with TRBJ2-7; D is unresolved. Between the trimmed V and J ends, which lost 5 bases and 1 base, there was a span of 15 bases. Looked up from germline, CDR1 is LNHNV and CDR2 is YYDKDF (reference sequence). CDR3 length: 15 residues. CDR3 loop: CATSARLTESYEQYF. CDR3 DNA: TGTGCCACCAGCGCCCGGCTGACGGAATCCTACGAGCAGTACTTC.

By share of the sample, this clonotype is large. CDR3 amino acids: CSVSGDSSYNEQFF. CDR3 sequence (DNA): TGCAGCGTTAGCGGGGATTCCTCCTACAATGAGCAGTTCTTC. The chain has TRBV29-1 and TRBJ2-1; 7 nucleotides line up with TRBD2. CDR1 and CDR2 from the germline V gene are SQVTM and ANQGSEA. The junction had 4 bases not matched to a gene; V was cut back by 5 bases and J by 0 bases. CDR3 size: 14 residues.